This TCR beta chain was sequenced during a study of neurological immune-mediated disorders. General study results and limits: Whereas HTLV-1-associated myelopathy showed the most TCR clonal expansion, multiple sclerosis showed the least, with levels below those of healthy controls. CDR3 amino acid sequences of expanded clones were not shared across subjects, a result suggesting private repertoires in all groups.

This clonotype was found many times. Its antigen is as yet unknown. TCRdb reanalysed the 5' RACE reads using MiXCR and keeps one entry per CDR3 protein. This table has about 84,000 distinct CDR3 sequences, approximately 10% appearing once. Trimming stripped 5 bases from V and 7 bases from J, with 12 bases between. There are 13 residues in the CDR3. Germline CDR1 MNHNY, CDR2 SVGAGI (reference sequence). Healthy control samples came from blood bank volunteers in Maryland, USA. The rearrangement joins TRBV6-6 to TRBJ1-5, with D perhaps matching TRBD1 (6 bases). Sequenced material: PBMCs. This clonotype originated in a man aged 35 to 55 in good health. CDR3 nucleotide sequence: TGTGCCAGCAGTCGCCTAGGGGGACAGCCCCAGCATTTT. Its translation is CASSRLGGQPQHF.